Listed here are 27 T cell receptor beta chains from one sample, sequenced in a study of identical twins. From the 5' RACE reads, TCRdb called clonotypes with MiXCR, one entry per CDR3 protein. This table has 1.5 million or so distinct CDR3 sequences, about 30% appearing once. Sequencing was performed on cord blood. Receptors were obtained from a newborn girl in good health.

This clonotype has more than one count but fewer than ten. A junction end diverges from the germline sequence, so it may reflect a read error. The chain joins TRBV4-2 to TRBJ2-3; 10 bases are shared with TRBD1. This CDR3 is built from 14 residues. The germline V gene encodes CDR1 LGHNA and CDR2 YNFKEQ. The CDR3 DNA is TGCGCCAGCAGCCAAGGGACAGGGGCAGATACGCAGTATTTT. Translating it yields CASSQGTGADTQYF.

The chain couples TRBV12-3 or TRBV12-4 to TRBJ2-3; 9 bases match TRBD2. Trimming cost V 3 bases and J 1 base; bases outside gene matches: 5. CDR3 size: 16 residues. CDR3 region: CASSFAGGFRTDTQYF. CDR3 nucleotides: TGTGCCAGCAGTTTCGCGGGGGGGTTTCGCACAGATACGCAGTATTTT.

V and J are TRBV20-1 and TRBJ2-2; no clear D gene. The V end was cut by 5 bases, the J end by 4 bases, with 11 bases between. This CDR3 comprises 13 residues. Germline loops: CDR1 DFQATT, CDR2 SNEGSKA (reference sequence). This chain's CDR3 is CSAGALSTGELFF. The CDR3 coding sequence is TGCAGTGCTGGAGCCCTTTCCACCGGGGAGCTGTTTTTT.

The gene calls are TRBV14 and TRBJ2-1; D gene unclear. The CDR3 extends over 18 amino acids. Per germline, CDR1 SGHDN and CDR2 FVKESK. Trimming took off 2 bases at V and 3 bases at J, with 20 bases between the two ends. The CDR3 sequence: CASSQKTPSFNRYNEQFF. CDR3 sequence (DNA): TGTGCCAGCAGCCAAAAGACCCCTTCCTTCAACCGCTACAATGAGCAGTTCTTC. Together with reference TRBV14 and TRBJ2-1, the CDR3 gives the full variable domain: EAGVTQFPSHSVIEKGQTVTLRCDPISGHDNLYWYRRVMGKEIKFLLHFVKESKQDESGMPNNRFLAERTGGTYSTLKVQPAELEDSGVYFCASSQKTPSFNRYNEQFFGPGTRLTVL.

The chain links TRBV12-3 or TRBV12-4 to TRBJ1-3, with D perhaps matching TRBD1 (5 bases). The CDR3 spans 15 residues. Trimming shortened V by 5 bases and J by 0 bases, and 11 bases separated the two germline ends. The chain's CDR3 is CASSLGTFSGNTIYF. The CDR3 DNA follows: TGTGCCAGCAGTCTTGGGACGTTCTCTGGAAACACCATATATTTT.

This clonotype was detected many times. The chain combines TRBV20-1 with TRBJ2-5; no firm D call. Trimming cost V 2 bases and J 0 bases, with 4 bases left between them. The CDR3 extends over 12 amino acids. Germline assignment: CDR1 DFQATT and CDR2 SNEGSKA (reference sequence). CDR3 residues: CSARRDQETQYF. In DNA form, the CDR3 reads TGCAGTGCTAGACGGGACCAAGAGACCCAGTACTTC.

This clonotype has a handful of counts. The CDR3 region is CASSQETRGWTVYNEQFF. Written as DNA, the CDR3 is TGTGCCAGCAGCCAAGAGACTAGAGGGTGGACGGTCTACAATGAGCAGTTCTTC. This chain connects TRBV3-1 to TRBJ2-1; perhaps TRBD2 as D (6 bases). Looked up from germline, CDR1 is LGHDT and CDR2 is YNNKEL (reference sequence). This CDR3 contains 18 residues. With 0 bases removed from V and 3 bases from J, the gap between germline ends came to 18 bases.

J is TRBJ1-1 and V is TRBV27; 7 positions agree with TRBD1. The trim removed 5 bases at V and 3 bases at J, leaving 6 bases unmatched. The CDR3 covers 14 residues. CDR1 is MNHEY, CDR2 SMNVEV, per germline (reference sequence). Here the CDR3 DNA reads TGTGCCAGCAGTATCGGGACAGACTACACTGAAGCTTTCTTT. Translation: CASSIGTDYTEAFF.

This sequence joins TRBV10-3 and TRBJ2-7; possible D gene TRBD2, 7 bases. Germline values: CDR1 ENHRY, CDR2 SYGVKD. The CDR3 loop spans 14 amino acids. V was clipped by 3 bases and J by 4 bases, with 13 bases between them. The CDR3 nucleotides read TGTGCCATCAGTGACGGGGGGCATCGGTACGAGCAGTACTTC. Amino acid sequence: CAISDGGHRYEQYF.

This clonotype has a handful of counts. V and J are TRBV4-2 and TRBJ2-3; TRBD2 matches at 9 bases. Germline-derived CDR1 and CDR2 are LGHNA and YNFKEQ. V gave up 4 bases and J gave up 3 bases; unmatched junction bases: 8. This CDR3 is built from 16 residues. The CDR3 region has the DNA TGTGCCAGCAGCCTCTTCGTAGCGGGAGCGACAGATACGCAGTATTTT. Residues: CASSLFVAGATDTQYF.

This chain joins TRBV27 and TRBJ1-1; D not resolved. Germline V CDR1 and CDR2: MNHEY, SMNVEV (reference sequence). The V gene lost 4 bases and the J gene lost 7 bases, with 13 bases spanning the gap. The CDR3 contains 13 residues. For the CDR3, the DNA is TGTGCCAGCAGTTCCACAGCCGCAGGTGAAGCTTTCTTT. Its translation: CASSSTAAGEAFF.

The V call is TRBV5-1, the J call TRBJ2-5; TRBD2 might be the D (6 bases). This CDR3 region has 17 residues. The germline V gene has CDR1 SGHRS and CDR2 YFSETQ. V was cut by 4 bases and J by 0 bases, with 19 bases left in between. The CDR3 nucleotides are TGCGCCAGCAGCCCTCATCAACCTGGGGGGTACCAAGAGACCCAGTACTTC. This encodes CASSPHQPGGYQETQYF.

This clonotype has only a few counts. The J gene is TRBJ2-5, the V gene TRBV20-1; D may be TRBD1 (5 bases). Trimming stripped 2 bases from V and 2 bases from J, with 18 bases between. Germline assignment: CDR1 DFQATT and CDR2 SNEGSKA (reference sequence). CDR3 length equals 16 residues. CDR3 bases: TGCAGTGCTAGACGATTCAGGGCCGCACCTCAAGAGACCCAGTACTTC. It is translated as CSARRFRAAPQETQYF.

The chain joins TRBV28 to TRBJ1-6; D is undetermined. CDR1 MDHEN and CDR2 SYDVKM come from the germline V gene. CDR3 length: 12 residues. Trimming stripped 5 bases from V and 9 bases from J, with 8 bases between. CDR3 sequence: CASSPALSPLHF. The CDR3 DNA reads TGTGCCAGCAGTCCGGCCCTTTCACCCCTCCACTTT.

The chain recombines TRBV2 with TRBJ2-2; TRBD1 might be the D (5 bases). This CDR3 comprises 14 residues. V gave up 4 bases and J gave up 5 bases, with 11 bases separating them. Germline V lookup: CDR1 SNHLY, CDR2 FYNNEI. The DNA of the CDR3 is TGTGCCAGCAGTGGCAGGGCATGGACCGGGGAGCTGTTTTTT. The encoded protein is CASSGRAWTGELFF.

The chain joins TRBV29-1 to TRBJ1-1; a weak D match, TRBD1 (5 bases). V lost 7 bases, J lost 3 bases, and 18 bases lay in between. Germline loops: CDR1 SQVTM, CDR2 ANQGSEA. The CDR3 length is 14 residues. CDR3 nucleotide sequence: TGCAGCGGCGATGGAGGGGTGAGGGACACTGAAGCTTTCTTT. Amino acids: CSGDGGVRDTEAFF.

The sample holds a few counts of this clonotype. The chain is built from TRBV11-2 and TRBJ2-1; 14 bases are a match to TRBD2. The J segment lost 0 bases and the V segment lost 2 bases, leaving 12 bases of the junction unmatched. The germline V gene encodes CDR1 SGHAT and CDR2 FQNNGV. This CDR3 spans 21 amino acids. In DNA form, the CDR3 reads TGTGCCAGCAGCTTAAGGGGTAGGGGACTAGCGGGGGCCTTCTCCTACAATGAGCAGTTCTTC. Translation gives CASSLRGRGLAGAFSYNEQFF. Variable domain in full (rest from reference TRBV11-2 and TRBJ2-1): EAGVAQSPRYKIIEKRQSVAFWCNPISGHATLYWYQQILGQGPKLLIQFQNNGVVDDSQLPKDRFSAERLKGVDSTLKIQPAKLEDSAVYLCASSLRGRGLAGAFSYNEQFFGPGTRLTVL.

The chain couples TRBV5-6 to TRBJ1-2; the D is unclear. V dropped 2 bases and J dropped 8 bases, with 10 bases sitting between them. The length of the CDR3 is 12 residues. The V gene's germline CDR1 is SGHDT and CDR2 YYEEEE. CDR3 protein: CASSLIQAGYTF. For the CDR3, the DNA is TGTGCCAGCAGCTTAATCCAGGCGGGCTACACCTTC.

The rearrangement links TRBV6-5 to TRBJ1-2; the match to TRBD1 covers 8 bases. CDR1 and CDR2 from the germline V gene are MNHEY and SVGAGI. This CDR3 region has 11 residues. CDR3 in amino acids: CATGANYGYTF. For the CDR3, the DNA is TGTGCGACAGGGGCTAACTATGGCTACACCTTC.

This clonotype was found a few times. The chain employs TRBV27 and TRBJ2-1; D tentatively fits TRBD1 or TRBD2 (5 bases each). The CDR3 consists of 16 residues. The germline V and J ends were trimmed by 5 bases and 2 bases, with 16 bases remaining between them. The germline gives CDR1 MNHEY, CDR2 SMNVEV (reference sequence). CDR3 loop: CASSPYRDRPYNEQFF. As DNA, the CDR3 is TGTGCCAGCAGTCCATACCGGGACCGCCCCTACAATGAGCAGTTCTTC.

CDR3 amino acids: CSAKEQFTYEQYF. In nucleotides, the CDR3 is TGCAGTGCTAAGGAACAGTTCACCTACGAGCAGTACTTC. The rearrangement links TRBV20-1 to TRBJ2-1, with D unresolved. The J call may be wrong; the DNA end is better matched by TRBJ2-7. The CDR3 extends over 13 amino acids. Germline CDR1 DFQATT, CDR2 SNEGSKA (reference sequence).

This clonotype was picked up many times. CDR3 loop: CASSQGGAGTQYF. CDR3 in DNA: TGTGCCAGCAGCCAAGGGGGAGCGGGTACGCAGTATTTT. The V gene is TRBV4-2, the J gene TRBJ2-3, with D possibly matching TRBD2 (6 bases). Trimming took 1 base from V and 8 from J, leaving 10 bases between them. The CDR3 loop spans 13 amino acids. CDR1 is LGHNA, CDR2 YNFKEQ, per germline.

The chain joins TRBV29-1 to TRBJ2-7, with 10 nucleotides matching TRBD2. Trimming removed 7 bases from V and 6 bases from J; junction bases left unmatched: 9. CDR3 size: 13 residues. Per germline, CDR1 SQVTM and CDR2 ANQGSEA. In DNA, the CDR3 is TGCAGCGCAAAAGCGGGAGGGCGGGTCGAGCAGTACTTC. The encoded protein is CSAKAGGRVEQYF.

The chain uses TRBV15 and TRBJ2-5, with 12 bases aligning to TRBD2. The CDR3 has 19 amino acids. Germline CDR1 is LNHNV and CDR2 is YYDKDF (reference sequence). Losses at the gene ends were 1 base for V and 11 bases for J; bases not matched to a gene: 20. CDR3 coding DNA: TGTGCCACCAGCAGAGTTCTTAGGACTAGCGGGAATGTTGGGAATGAGCAGTACTTC. This encodes CATSRVLRTSGNVGNEQYF. Full variable domain (remainder filled in from reference TRBV15 and TRBJ2-5): DAMVIQNPRYQVTQFGKPVTLSCSQTLNHNVMYWYQQKSSQAPKLLFHYYDKDFNNEADTPDNFQSRRPNTSFCFLDIRSPGLGDTAMYLCATSRVLRTSGNVGNEQYFGPGTRLLVL.

This clonotype was found a few times. The rearrangement uses TRBV4-1 and TRBJ2-2; the D gene is possibly TRBD1 (5 bases). This CDR3 contains 14 residues. Trimming stripped 1 base from V and 4 bases from J, with 7 bases between. CDR1 and CDR2 (germline): MGHRA, YSYEKL. CDR3 DNA sequence: TGCGCCAGCAGCCAAGGACAGTTCACCGGGGAGCTGTTTTTT. It is translated as CASSQGQFTGELFF.

As to this clonotype: A read error may account for a junction end that differs from germline. The chain uses TRBV2 and TRBJ2-1, with D uncertain. The CDR3 covers 13 residues. Germline assignment: CDR1 SNHLY and CDR2 FYNNEI. This CDR3 reads CAGSVRTRAEQFF. CDR3 DNA: TGTGCCGGCAGTGTGCGAACTCGGGCTGAGCAGTTCTTC.

The rearrangement uses TRBV20-1 and TRBJ2-5; the match to TRBD2 covers 9 bases. The CDR3 runs to 15 residues. CDR1 DFQATT and CDR2 SNEGSKA come from the germline V gene (reference sequence). V lost 3 bases and J lost 11; bases outside the gene matches: 16. The CDR3 reads CSARLAGVGYNEQYF. CDR3 nucleotide sequence: TGCAGTGCTAGGTTAGCGGGAGTTGGTTACAATGAGCAGTACTTC.